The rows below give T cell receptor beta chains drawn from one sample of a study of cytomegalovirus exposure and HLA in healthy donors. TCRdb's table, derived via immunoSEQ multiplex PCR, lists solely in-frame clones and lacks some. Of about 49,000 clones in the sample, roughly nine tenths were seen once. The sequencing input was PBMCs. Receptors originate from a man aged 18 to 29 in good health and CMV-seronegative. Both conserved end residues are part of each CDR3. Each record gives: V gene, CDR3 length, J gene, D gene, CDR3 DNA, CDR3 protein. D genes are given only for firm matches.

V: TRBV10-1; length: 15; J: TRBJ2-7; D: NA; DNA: TGCGCCAGCTTATCCGGGTCCAGAGTCCCCTACGAGCAGTACTTC; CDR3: CASLSGSRVPYEQYF
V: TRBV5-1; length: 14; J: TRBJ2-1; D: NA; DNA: TGCGCCAGCAGCCCGGCTGGCGGAGTCAATGAGCAGTTCTTC; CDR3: CASSPAGGVNEQFF
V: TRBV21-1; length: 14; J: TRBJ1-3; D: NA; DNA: TGTGCCAGCAGCAAACCCACAGGGAGAGGCACCATATATTTT; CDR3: CASSKPTGRGTIYF
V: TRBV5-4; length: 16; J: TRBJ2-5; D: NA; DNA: TGTGCCAGCAGCTTGGAACACAAAACAAGGGGGGAGACCCAGTACTTC; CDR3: CASSLEHKTRGETQYF
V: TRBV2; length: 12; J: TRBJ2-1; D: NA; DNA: TGTGCCAGCAGATCCCGCGTTAGCTATGCGTTCTTC; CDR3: CASRSRVSYAFF
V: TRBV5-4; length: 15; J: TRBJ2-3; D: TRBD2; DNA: TGTGCCAGCAGCTTGGTCCTAGCGGGTCCAGATACGCAGTATTTT; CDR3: CASSLVLAGPDTQYF
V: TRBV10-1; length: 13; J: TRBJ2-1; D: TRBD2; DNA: TGCGCCAGCAGTAGGACTAGTAAAGATGAGCAGTTCTTC; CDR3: CASSRTSKDEQFF
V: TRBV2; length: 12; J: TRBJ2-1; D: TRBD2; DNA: TGTGCCAGCCAAGCGGGAGAAGTTGAGCAGTTCTTC; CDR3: CASQAGEVEQFF
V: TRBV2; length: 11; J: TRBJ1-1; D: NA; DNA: TGTGCCAGCAGCAGAAACACTGAAGCTTTCTTT; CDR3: CASSRNTEAFF
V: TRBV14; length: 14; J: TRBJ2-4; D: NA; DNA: TGTGCCAGCAGCCAGTTAGCCGGGGGAAACATTCAGTACTTC; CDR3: CASSQLAGGNIQYF
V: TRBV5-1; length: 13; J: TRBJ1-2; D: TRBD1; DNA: TGCGCCAGCAGCTTGAAGACAGGGGGCCGCTACACCTTC; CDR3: CASSLKTGGRYTF